This T cell receptor beta chain came from a study of cytomegalovirus exposure and HLA in healthy donors. Per the germline V gene, CDR1 is SGHTA and CDR2 is FQGNSA. The CDR3 has 12 residues. The V end lost 3 bases, the J end lost 4 bases, and 6 bases lay between the germline ends. Of note for this clone: Its antigen is as yet unknown.

General study points: Within an earlier analysis, most TCR beta V segments proved productive either about 87% or about 30% of the time. A few CMV-associated chains were confirmed in vitro to be specific for CMV antigens.

PCR involved 60 Vbeta and 13 Jbeta primers. The method was immunoSEQ multiplex PCR; TCRdb's version includes in-frame clones alone and lacks a portion of them. The table records some 100,000 clones, over 55% of them present only once. Donors were ostensibly healthy at sampling, although undocumented immune exposures were probable. Sequences were obtained from PBMCs. This TCR was sampled from a woman younger than 30 in good health and CMV-seropositive. The genes are TRBV7-2 and TRBJ1-1, with D unresolved. CDR3 sequence (DNA): TGTGCCAGCAGCTTTCGGGTCACTGAAGCTTTCTTT. Translating gives CASSFRVTEAFF.